The TCR beta chain described here comes from a study of T cells in Graves' hyperthyroidism and ophthalmopathy. Any patient presenting with uncontrolled infection, other autoimmune disease, pregnancy or lactation was left out. Germline V gives CDR1 LGHDT, CDR2 YNNKEL (reference sequence). V was clipped by 4 bases and J by 5 bases, with 17 bases between them. The CDR3 is made up of 15 amino acids. The sample holds a few counts of this clonotype. There were TCR beta CDR3 regions amplified from RNA transcripts. The TCR CDR3 first-round RT-PCR relied on the HTBI primer set. TCRdb re-analysed the multiplex PCR reads in MiXCR, keeping a single row per CDR3 protein. The sample has hundreds of thousands of distinct CDR3 sequences, about a sixth seen once.

Sequencing used blood. This TCR was recovered from a middle-aged woman with Graves' ophthalmopathy. V usage is TRBV3-1 and J usage is TRBJ2-5; TRBD2 might be the D (7 bases). The CDR3 spells CASSPFAGAYETQYF. For the CDR3, the DNA is TGTGCCAGCAGCCCCTTCGCGGGGGCCTATGAGACCCAGTACTTC.